The T cell receptor (beta chain) described here comes from a study of blood T cell repertoires in COVID-19. Study-wide context: The United States, Italy and Spain provided the acute and convalescent COVID-19 samples.

TCRdb's copy holds only in-frame clones and misses some; the assay was immunoSEQ multiplex PCR. The sample lists about 200,000 clones, 70% to 90% occurring once. Trimming removed 3 bases from V and 0 bases from J, with 11 bases in between. This CDR3 comprises 16 residues. The germline CDR1 and CDR2 sequences are LNHDA and SQIVND (reference sequence). During active infection, Seattle patients enrolled and were then monitored through disease. The specimen was peripheral blood. This clonotype was sampled from a man aged 50-60 years with COVID-19, enrolled during active disease. The rearrangement links TRBV19 to TRBJ1-4; perhaps TRBD1 as D (5 bases). CDR3 loop: CASSMGRVATNEKLFF. CDR3 nucleotide sequence: TGTGCCAGTAGTATGGGCAGGGTGGCAACTAATGAAAAACTGTTTTTT.